This is a list of T cell receptor beta chains from one sample in a study of blood T cell repertoires in COVID-19. Repertoires were generated with immunoSEQ multiplex PCR, while TCRdb's copy carries only in-frame clones and drops some. Of 150,000 to 200,000 clones listed, 90% to 95% are singletons. The sample comprised peripheral blood. These receptor sequences come from a woman aged 55-70 years with COVID-19, enrolled during active disease. Each CDR3 is given with its conserved first and last residue. D genes are given only for firm matches.

V: TRBV7-6; length: 15; J: TRBJ1-2; D: TRBD1; CDR3: CASSPQPTGVAGYTF
V: TRBV27; length: 15; J: TRBJ2-7; D: NA; CDR3: CASSARQLISYEQYF
V: TRBV7-9; length: 13; J: TRBJ1-1; D: NA; CDR3: CASSPSPVAEAFF
V: TRBV7-2; length: 15; J: TRBJ2-7; D: TRBD1; CDR3: CASSPRDRGPYEQYF
V: TRBV6-1; length: 16; J: TRBJ1-4; D: NA; CDR3: CASSEWGNNPAEKLFF
V: TRBV4-3; length: 16; J: TRBJ2-3; D: TRBD1; CDR3: CASSQDRTGEPDTQYF
V: TRBV5-1; length: 13; J: TRBJ2-5; D: TRBD2; CDR3: CASSFGGYETQYF
V: TRBV5-1; length: 16; J: TRBJ2-1; D: TRBD2; CDR3: CASSGLAGGIYNEQFF
V: TRBV5-1; length: 15; J: TRBJ2-2; D: NA; CDR3: CASTVRGKDTGELFF
V: TRBV19; length: 14; J: TRBJ2-5; D: NA; CDR3: CASSIGQGPETQYF
V: TRBV7-8; length: 15; J: TRBJ1-1; D: NA; CDR3: CASSSGGRWGTEAFF
V: TRBV20-1; length: 16; J: TRBJ1-5; D: NA; CDR3: CSASRAEGPRTWPQHF
V: TRBV2; length: 13; J: TRBJ1-6; D: TRBD1; CDR3: CASNRDRNSPLHF
V: TRBV7-9; length: 16; J: TRBJ1-4; D: NA; CDR3: CASSPSPAGINEKLFF
V: TRBV7-2; length: 14; J: TRBJ1-2; D: NA; CDR3: CASSPEGGNYGYTF
V: TRBV19; length: 13; J: TRBJ1-5; D: NA; CDR3: CASKEAGDQPQHF
V: TRBV6-5; length: 11; J: TRBJ2-2; D: NA; CDR3: CASSRTGELFF
V: TRBV7-9; length: 13; J: TRBJ2-4; D: NA; CDR3: CASSLIAKNIQYF
V: TRBV20-1; length: 14; J: TRBJ1-2; D: TRBD1; CDR3: CSASPGQIPHGYTF
V: TRBV7-9; length: 15; J: TRBJ2-3; D: TRBD2; CDR3: CASSLGGPPTDTQYF
V: TRBV4-2; length: 15; J: TRBJ1-2; D: NA; CDR3: CASSQDGQGNYGYTF
V: TRBV19; length: 15; J: TRBJ1-5; D: NA; CDR3: CASSINRVPHQPQHF
V: TRBV7-2; length: 16; J: TRBJ2-1; D: NA; CDR3: CASSLHGGGSYNEQFF
V: TRBV7-9; length: 15; J: TRBJ2-7; D: TRBD1; CDR3: CASSLSGTGLYEQYF
V: TRBV15; length: 19; J: TRBJ2-1; D: NA; CDR3: CATSSPSSGRLKRDNEQFF
V: TRBV6-2/TRBV6-3; length: 13; J: TRBJ1-5; D: TRBD1; CDR3: CASSYPDRQPQHF
V: TRBV15; length: 19; J: TRBJ1-1; D: TRBD1; CDR3: CATSPRLSRDSRAYTEAFF
V: TRBV6-5; length: 14; J: TRBJ2-7; D: NA; CDR3: CASTESAAPYEQYF
V: TRBV5-6; length: 15; J: TRBJ1-6; D: NA; CDR3: CASSPVMRADSPLHF
V: TRBV2; length: 14; J: TRBJ2-1; D: NA; CDR3: CASSQDTFYNEQFF
V: TRBV21-1; length: 15; J: TRBJ2-7; D: NA; CDR3: CASSLRRTGVYEQYF
V: TRBV2; length: 16; J: TRBJ1-4; D: NA; CDR3: CASSKNTAATNEKLFF
V: TRBV11-2; length: 15; J: TRBJ2-7; D: NA; CDR3: CASSPPGQESYEQYF
V: TRBV3-1/TRBV3-2; length: 15; J: TRBJ2-7; D: NA; CDR3: CASSAGFSNTYEQYF
V: TRBV5-1; length: 14; J: TRBJ2-1; D: TRBD2; CDR3: CASRLSGGANEQFF
V: TRBV10-3; length: 15; J: TRBJ2-7; D: NA; CDR3: CAISGRGGAAHEQYF
V: TRBV19; length: 13; J: TRBJ1-2; D: NA; CDR3: CASSRGQADGYTF
V: TRBV7-2; length: 14; J: TRBJ2-2; D: NA; CDR3: CASSWDWNTGELFF
V: TRBV2; length: 16; J: TRBJ1-1; D: NA; CDR3: CASNRPTGGLGTEAFF
V: TRBV5-1; length: 18; J: TRBJ2-2; D: TRBD2; CDR3: CASSLATSGGPTSGELFF
V: TRBV5-8; length: 14; J: TRBJ1-1; D: NA; CDR3: CASSLEGRTTEAFF
V: TRBV3-1/TRBV3-2; length: 16; J: TRBJ1-1; D: NA; CDR3: CASSQAPWGGSTEAFF
V: TRBV19; length: 19; J: TRBJ1-4; D: NA; CDR3: CASSIWWGRAGATNEKLFF
V: TRBV7-2; length: 15; J: TRBJ1-1; D: NA; CDR3: CASSSSSGLSTEAFF
V: TRBV5-4; length: 16; J: TRBJ2-1; D: NA; CDR3: CASSPGGGGLGNEQFF
V: TRBV19; length: 14; J: TRBJ1-2; D: TRBD1; CDR3: CASSGQVGFDGYTF
V: TRBV19; length: 15; J: TRBJ1-2; D: NA; CDR3: CASSPPIIGDYGYTF
V: TRBV12-3/TRBV12-4; length: 11; J: TRBJ1-1; D: NA; CDR3: CASSSNTEAFF
V: TRBV7-2; length: 14; J: TRBJ2-7; D: TRBD1; CDR3: CASSLVQGEYEQYF
V: TRBV5-1; length: 15; J: TRBJ1-2; D: TRBD1; CDR3: CASSLGRQGLYGYTF
V: TRBV3-1/TRBV3-2; length: 14; J: TRBJ1-2; D: TRBD1; CDR3: CASSPGTGDPGYTF
V: TRBV19; length: 15; J: TRBJ2-7; D: TRBD1; CDR3: CASSAAGTAAYEQYF
V: TRBV7-2; length: 14; J: TRBJ2-3; D: NA; CDR3: CASLWGRSTDTQYF
V: TRBV7-2; length: 11; J: TRBJ1-1; D: NA; CDR3: CASSFRQATFF